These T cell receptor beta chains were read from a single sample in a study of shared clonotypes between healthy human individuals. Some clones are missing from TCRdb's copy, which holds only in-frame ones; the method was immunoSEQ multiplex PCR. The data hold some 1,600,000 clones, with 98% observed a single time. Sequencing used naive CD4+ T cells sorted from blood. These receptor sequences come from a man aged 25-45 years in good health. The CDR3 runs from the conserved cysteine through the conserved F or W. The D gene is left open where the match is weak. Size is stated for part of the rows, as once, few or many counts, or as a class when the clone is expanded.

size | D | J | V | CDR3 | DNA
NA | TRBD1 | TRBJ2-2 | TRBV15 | CATSTTRGRGPTGELFF | TGTGCCACCAGCACAACCCGGGGCAGGGGGCCCACCGGGGAGCTGTTTTTT
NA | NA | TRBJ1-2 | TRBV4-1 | CASSPGRYGYTF | TGCGCCAGCAGCCCGGGTCGGTATGGCTACACCTTC
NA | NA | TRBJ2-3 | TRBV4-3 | CASSSSGFAQYF | TGCGCCAGCAGCTCCTCGGGGTTTGCGCAGTATTTT
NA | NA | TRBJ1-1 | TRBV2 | CASSAETVNTEAFF | TGTGCCAGCAGTGCCGAGACAGTGAACACTGAAGCTTTCTTT
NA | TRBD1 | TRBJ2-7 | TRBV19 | CASRQTGGGKQYEQYF | TGTGCCAGTAGACAGACAGGGGGCGGAAAGCAGTACGAGCAGTACTTC
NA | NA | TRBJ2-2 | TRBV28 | CASKGFTGELFF | TGTGCCAGCAAAGGTTTTACCGGGGAGCTGTTTTTT
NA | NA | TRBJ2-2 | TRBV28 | CASSRGPAGELFF | TGTGCCAGCAGCCGGGGACCCGCCGGGGAGCTGTTTTTT
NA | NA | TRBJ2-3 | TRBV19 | CASSYERFTDTQYF | TGTGCCAGTAGTTATGAAAGATTCACAGATACGCAGTATTTT
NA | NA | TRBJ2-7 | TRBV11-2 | CASSSPWSAPYEQYF | TGTGCCAGCAGCTCCCCCTGGTCGGCCCCCTACGAGCAGTACTTC
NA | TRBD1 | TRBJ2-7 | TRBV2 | CASSSGQGDYEQYF | TGTGCCAGCAGTTCGGGACAGGGGGACTACGAGCAGTACTTC
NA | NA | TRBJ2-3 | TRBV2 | CATRRVADTQYF | TGTGCCACCCGAAGGGTTGCAGATACGCAGTATTTT
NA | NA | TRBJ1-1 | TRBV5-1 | CASSLARGNTEAFF | TGCGCCAGCAGCTTGGCCAGGGGAAACACTGAAGCTTTCTTT
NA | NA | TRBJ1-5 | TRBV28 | CASTQGKRNQPQHF | TGTGCCAGCACCCAAGGAAAACGCAATCAGCCCCAGCATTTT
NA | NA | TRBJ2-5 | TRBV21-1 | CASPGTGPKETQYF | TGTGCCAGCCCCGGGACAGGGCCCAAAGAGACCCAGTACTTC
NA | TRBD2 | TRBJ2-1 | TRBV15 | CATSRDPSGSLFF | TGTGCCACCAGCAGAGATCCCAGCGGGAGTCTGTTCTTC
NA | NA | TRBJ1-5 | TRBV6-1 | CASSEIGAGNQPQHF | TGTGCCAGCAGTGAAATAGGGGCTGGCAATCAGCCCCAGCATTTT
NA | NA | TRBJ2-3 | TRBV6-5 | CASHRRVSTDTQYF | TGTGCCAGCCACCGAAGGGTCAGCACAGATACGCAGTATTTT
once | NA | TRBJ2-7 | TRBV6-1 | CASSDFSQGPSYEQYF | TGTGCCAGCAGTGATTTTTCCCAGGGACCCTCATACGAGCAGTACTTC